This T cell receptor (beta chain) was identified in a study of blood T cell repertoires in COVID-19. The overall study: COVID-19 samples from acute and convalescent phases originated in the United States, Italy and Spain. In each case, the material was cDNA or gDNA derived from T cells, B-cell-depleted T cells, or PBMCs.

Method: immunoSEQ multiplex PCR; TCRdb's copy keeps in-frame clones and lacks some. The sample consists of about 180,000 clones, less than 90% of them appearing once. CDR1 ENHRY and CDR2 SYGVKD come from the germline V gene. V dropped 7 bases and J dropped 3; count of bases not matched to a gene: 11. The CDR3 has 15 residues. The sequenced sample consisted of peripheral blood. This sequence was found in a man aged 65 to 85 with active or convalescent COVID-19. The chain links TRBV10-3 to TRBJ1-2; TRBD1 aligns across 7 bases. DNA of the CDR3: TGTGCCATCACGGACAGGCCCGAGGCGGACTATGGCTACACCTTC. Translation: CAITDRPEADYGYTF.